This T cell receptor (beta chain) stems from a study of T cells in Graves' hyperthyroidism and ophthalmopathy. General study results and limits: A model of 13 V-J pairs discriminated ophthalmopathy from stable hyperthyroidism.

This clonotype was seen ten or more times. Its matching antigen is unknown. V dropped 5 bases and J dropped 4; count of bases not matched to a gene: 12. This CDR3 is built from 16 residues. If no ophthalmopathy progression occurred within 18 months, Graves' hyperthyroidism was stable. Uncontrolled infection, other autoimmune disease, pregnancy or lactation led to exclusion. PBMCs were obtained from 10 ml fresh peripheral blood. Amplification yielded TCR beta CDR3 regions, with RNA transcripts as the source. TCR CDR3 regions were first amplified by RT-PCR with HTBI primers. TCRdb processed the multiplex PCR reads anew with MiXCR; each CDR3 protein has one entry. The table lists some 720,000 distinct CDR3 sequences, about a sixth of them singletons, with 8.4% in the top ten.

The chain recombines TRBV12-3 or TRBV12-4 with TRBJ2-5; TRBD2 aligns across 8 bases. This sequence originates from a man between 18 and 29 years old with Graves' hyperthyroidism. The material sequenced was blood. The CDR3 is CASSASYSGGAETQYF. For the CDR3, the DNA is TGTGCCAGCAGTGCGAGCTACAGCGGGGGCGCAGAGACCCAGTACTTC.